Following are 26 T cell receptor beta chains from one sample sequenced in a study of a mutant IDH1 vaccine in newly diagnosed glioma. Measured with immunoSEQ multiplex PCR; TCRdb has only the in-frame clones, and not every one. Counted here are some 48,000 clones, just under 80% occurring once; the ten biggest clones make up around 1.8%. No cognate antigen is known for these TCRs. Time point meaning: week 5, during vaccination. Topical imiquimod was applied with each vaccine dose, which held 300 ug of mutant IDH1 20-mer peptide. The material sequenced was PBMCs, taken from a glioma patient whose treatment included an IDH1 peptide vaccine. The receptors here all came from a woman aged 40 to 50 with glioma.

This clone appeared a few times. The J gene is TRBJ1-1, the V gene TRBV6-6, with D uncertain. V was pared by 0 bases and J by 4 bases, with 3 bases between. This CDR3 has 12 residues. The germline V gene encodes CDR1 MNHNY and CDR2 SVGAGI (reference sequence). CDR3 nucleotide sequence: TGTGCCAGCAGTTACTCGACCACTGAAGCTTTCTTT. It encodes CASSYSTTEAFF.

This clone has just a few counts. CDR3 loop: CASSLDRDYGYTF. The DNA for the CDR3 is TGTGCCAGCAGCCTTGACAGGGACTATGGCTACACCTTC. The chain links TRBV11-2 to TRBJ1-2, with TRBD1 matching 7 bases. CDR1 is SGHAT, CDR2 FQNNGV, per germline. Losses at the gene ends were 5 bases for V and 3 bases for J; bases not matched to a gene: 3. This CDR3 contains 13 residues.

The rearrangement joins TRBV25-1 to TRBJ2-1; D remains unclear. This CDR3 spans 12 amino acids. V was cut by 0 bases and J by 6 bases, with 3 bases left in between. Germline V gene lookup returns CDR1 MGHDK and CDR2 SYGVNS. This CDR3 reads CASSEYGNEQFF. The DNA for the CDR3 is TGTGCCAGCAGTGAATACGGCAATGAGCAGTTCTTC.

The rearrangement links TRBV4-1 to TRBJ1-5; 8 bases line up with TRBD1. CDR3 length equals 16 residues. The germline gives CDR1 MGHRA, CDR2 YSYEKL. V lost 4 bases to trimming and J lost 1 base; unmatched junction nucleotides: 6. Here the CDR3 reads CASSLDREGSNQPQHF. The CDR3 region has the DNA TGCGCCAGCAGCCTGGACAGGGAAGGGAGCAATCAGCCCCAGCATTTT.

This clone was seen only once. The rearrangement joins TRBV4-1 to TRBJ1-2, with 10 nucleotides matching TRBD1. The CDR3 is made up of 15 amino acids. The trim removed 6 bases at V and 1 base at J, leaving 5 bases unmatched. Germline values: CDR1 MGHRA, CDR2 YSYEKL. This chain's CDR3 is CASRFGTGVNYGYTF. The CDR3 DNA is TGCGCCAGCAGGTTCGGGACAGGGGTTAACTATGGCTACACCTTC.

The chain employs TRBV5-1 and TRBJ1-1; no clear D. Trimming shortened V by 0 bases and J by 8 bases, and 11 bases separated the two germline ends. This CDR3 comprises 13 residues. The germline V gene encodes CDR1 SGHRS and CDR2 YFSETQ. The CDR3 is CASSLAVQKEAFF. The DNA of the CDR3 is TGCGCCAGCAGCTTGGCCGTGCAGAAAGAAGCTTTCTTT.

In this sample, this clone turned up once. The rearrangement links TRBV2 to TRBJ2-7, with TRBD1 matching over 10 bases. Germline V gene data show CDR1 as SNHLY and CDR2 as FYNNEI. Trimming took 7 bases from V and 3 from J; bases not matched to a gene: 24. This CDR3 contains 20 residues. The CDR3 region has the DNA TGTGCCAGCACCAACCACGCCGGGACAGGGGCCTTTCTACGTCGCTACGAGCAGTACTTC. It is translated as CASTNHAGTGAFLRRYEQYF.

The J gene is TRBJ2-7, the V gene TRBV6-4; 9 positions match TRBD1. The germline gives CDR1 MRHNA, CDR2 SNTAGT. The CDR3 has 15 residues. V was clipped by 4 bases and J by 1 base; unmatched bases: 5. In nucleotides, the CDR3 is TGTGCCAGCAGTGTAGAGGGACAGGGATCCTACGAGCAGTACTTC. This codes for CASSVEGQGSYEQYF.

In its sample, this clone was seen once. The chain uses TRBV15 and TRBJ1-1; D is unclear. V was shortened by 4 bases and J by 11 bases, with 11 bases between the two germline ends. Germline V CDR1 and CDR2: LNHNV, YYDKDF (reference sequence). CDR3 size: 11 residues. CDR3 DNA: TGTGCCACCAGCACTTACCGGGAGGCTTTCTTT. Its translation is CATSTYREAFF.

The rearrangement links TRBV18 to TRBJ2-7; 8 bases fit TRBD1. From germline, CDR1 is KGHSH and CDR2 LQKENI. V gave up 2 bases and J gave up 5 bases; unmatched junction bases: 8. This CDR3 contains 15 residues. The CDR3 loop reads CASSPARQGFHEQYF. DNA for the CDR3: TGTGCCAGCTCACCAGCGAGACAGGGGTTCCACGAGCAGTACTTC.

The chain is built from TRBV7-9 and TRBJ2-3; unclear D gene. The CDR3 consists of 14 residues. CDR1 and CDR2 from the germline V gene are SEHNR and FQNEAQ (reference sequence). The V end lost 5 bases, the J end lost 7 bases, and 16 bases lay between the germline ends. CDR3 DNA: TGTGCCAGCAGCCTTTTCCCCGGGCGTAATACGCAGTATTTT. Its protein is CASSLFPGRNTQYF.

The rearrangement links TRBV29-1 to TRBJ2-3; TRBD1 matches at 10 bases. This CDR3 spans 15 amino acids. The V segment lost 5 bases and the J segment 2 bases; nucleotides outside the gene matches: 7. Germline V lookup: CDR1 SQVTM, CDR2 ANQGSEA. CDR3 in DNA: TGCAGCGTTCAAGGGGGGACAGGGGACACAGATACGCAGTATTTT. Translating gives CSVQGGTGDTDTQYF.

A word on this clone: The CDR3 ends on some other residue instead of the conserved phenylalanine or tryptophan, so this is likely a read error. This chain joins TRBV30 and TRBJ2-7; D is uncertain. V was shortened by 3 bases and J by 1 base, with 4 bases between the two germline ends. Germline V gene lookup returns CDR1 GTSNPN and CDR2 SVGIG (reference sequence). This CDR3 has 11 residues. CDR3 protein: CAWSLSYEQYL. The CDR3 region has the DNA TGTGCCTGGAGCCTGTCCTACGAGCAGTACCTC.

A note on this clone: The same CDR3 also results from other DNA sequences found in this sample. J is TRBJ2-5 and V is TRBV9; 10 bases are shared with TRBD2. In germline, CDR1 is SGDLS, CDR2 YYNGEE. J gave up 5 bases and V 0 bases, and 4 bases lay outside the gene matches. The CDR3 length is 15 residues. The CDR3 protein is CASSVGLAGGETQYF. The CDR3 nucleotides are TGTGCCAGCAGCGTAGGACTAGCGGGTGGGGAGACCCAGTACTTC.

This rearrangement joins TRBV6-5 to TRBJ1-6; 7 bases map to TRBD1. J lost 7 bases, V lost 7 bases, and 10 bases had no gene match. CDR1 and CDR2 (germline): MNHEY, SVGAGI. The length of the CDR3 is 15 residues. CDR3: CASKPPGQTNSPLHF. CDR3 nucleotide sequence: TGTGCCAGCAAACCACCGGGACAGACAAATTCACCCCTCCACTTT.

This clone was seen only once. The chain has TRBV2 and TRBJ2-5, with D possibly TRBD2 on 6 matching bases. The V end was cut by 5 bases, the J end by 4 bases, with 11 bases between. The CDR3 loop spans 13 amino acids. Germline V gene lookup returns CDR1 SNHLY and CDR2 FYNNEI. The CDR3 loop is CASSPLAGETQYF. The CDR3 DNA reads TGTGCCAGCAGTCCACTAGCCGGAGAGACCCAGTACTTC.

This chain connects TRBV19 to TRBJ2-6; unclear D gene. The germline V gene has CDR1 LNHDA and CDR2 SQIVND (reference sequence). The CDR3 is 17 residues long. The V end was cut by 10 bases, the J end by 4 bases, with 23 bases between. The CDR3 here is CATKGYPRNTGANVLTF. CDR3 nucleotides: TGTGCCACCAAGGGCTACCCTCGGAATACCGGGGCCAACGTCCTGACTTTC. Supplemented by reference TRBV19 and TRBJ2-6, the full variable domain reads DGGITQSPKYLFRKEGQNVTLSCEQNLNHDAMYWYRQDPGQGLRLIYYSQIVNDFQKGDIAEGYSVSREKKESFPLTVTSAQKNPTAFYLCATKGYPRNTGANVLTFGAGSRLTVL.

CDR3 DNA sequence: TGTGCCAGCAGCGACCGGGACAGGTCATACAATGAGCAGTTCTTC. Encoded protein: CASSDRDRSYNEQFF. The chain has TRBV9 and TRBJ2-1; 8 nucleotides align to TRBD1. The CDR3 consists of 15 residues. Germline CDR1 SGDLS, CDR2 YYNGEE. The trim removed 3 bases at V and 4 bases at J, leaving 6 bases unmatched.

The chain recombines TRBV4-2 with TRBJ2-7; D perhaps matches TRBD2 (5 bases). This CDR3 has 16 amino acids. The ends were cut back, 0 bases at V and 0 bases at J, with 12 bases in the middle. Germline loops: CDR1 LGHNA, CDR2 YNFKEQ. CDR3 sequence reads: CASSQDSERSSYEQYF. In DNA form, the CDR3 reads TGTGCCAGCAGCCAAGATAGCGAGAGGAGCTCCTACGAGCAGTACTTC.

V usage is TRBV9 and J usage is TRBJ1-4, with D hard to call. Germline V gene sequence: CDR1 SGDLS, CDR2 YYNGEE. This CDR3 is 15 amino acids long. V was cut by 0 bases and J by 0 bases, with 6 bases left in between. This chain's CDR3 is CASSVGRTTNEKLFF. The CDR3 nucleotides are TGTGCCAGCAGCGTAGGCCGGACAACTAATGAAAAACTGTTTTTT. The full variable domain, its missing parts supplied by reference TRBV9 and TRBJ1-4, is DSGVTQTPKHLITATGQRVTLRCSPRSGDLSVYWYQQSLDQGLQFLIQYYNGEERAKGNILERFSAQQFPDLHSELNLSSLELGDSALYFCASSVGRTTNEKLFFGSGTQLSVL.

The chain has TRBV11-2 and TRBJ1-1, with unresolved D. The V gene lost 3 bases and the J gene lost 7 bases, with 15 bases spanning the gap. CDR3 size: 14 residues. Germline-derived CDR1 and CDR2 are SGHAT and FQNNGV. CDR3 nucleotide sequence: TGTGCCAGCAGCTTCTCGTCTGGGAAGGGTGAAGCTTTCTTT. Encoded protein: CASSFSSGKGEAFF.

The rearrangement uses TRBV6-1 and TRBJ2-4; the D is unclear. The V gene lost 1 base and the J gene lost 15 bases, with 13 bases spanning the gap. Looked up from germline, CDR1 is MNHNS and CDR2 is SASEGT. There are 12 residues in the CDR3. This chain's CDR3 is CASSEEPPRRYF. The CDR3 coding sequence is TGTGCCAGCAGTGAAGAGCCCCCTCGTAGGTACTTC.

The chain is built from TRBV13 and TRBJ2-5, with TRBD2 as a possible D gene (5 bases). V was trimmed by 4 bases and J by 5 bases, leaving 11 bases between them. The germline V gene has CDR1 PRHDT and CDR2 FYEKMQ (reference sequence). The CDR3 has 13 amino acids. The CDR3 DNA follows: TGTGCCAGCAGCTCTGCGGAGGCGGAGACCCAGTACTTC. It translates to CASSSAEAETQYF.

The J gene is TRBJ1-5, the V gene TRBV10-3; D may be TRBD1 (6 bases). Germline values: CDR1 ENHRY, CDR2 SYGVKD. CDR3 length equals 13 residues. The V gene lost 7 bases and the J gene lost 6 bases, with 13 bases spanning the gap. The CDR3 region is CAITGDKGQPQHF. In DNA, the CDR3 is TGTGCCATCACGGGGGACAAAGGTCAGCCCCAGCATTTT.

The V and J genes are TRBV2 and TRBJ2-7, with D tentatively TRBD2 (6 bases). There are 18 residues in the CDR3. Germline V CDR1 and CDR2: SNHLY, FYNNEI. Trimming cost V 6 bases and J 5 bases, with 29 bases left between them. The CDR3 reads CASSRMGEASQGRDEQYF. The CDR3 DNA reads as TGTGCCAGCAGCCGAATGGGGGAGGCAAGCCAAGGCAGGGACGAGCAGTACTTC.

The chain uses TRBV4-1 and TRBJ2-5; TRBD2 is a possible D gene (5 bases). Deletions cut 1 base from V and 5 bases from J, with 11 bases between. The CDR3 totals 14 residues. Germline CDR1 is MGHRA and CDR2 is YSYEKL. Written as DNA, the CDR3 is TGCGCCAGCAGCCAAGGAGGGTCGACGGAGACCCAGTACTTC. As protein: CASSQGGSTETQYF.